The next 20 T cell receptor beta chains were all read from a single sample in a study of prognosis after radiotherapy for stage I lung cancer. TCR beta CDR3 was amplified from genomic DNA by two-round multiplex PCR. Primers targeting each individual TRBV and TRBJ gene were applied in first-round PCR. TCRdb independently ran MiXCR on the multiplex PCR reads; one entry per CDR3 protein. This table has about 34,000 distinct CDR3 sequences, 30% to 35% appearing once. The specimen comprised PBMCs, sampled before or after stereotactic body radiation therapy (not recorded which). The receptors were sampled from a donor at least 50 years old with non-small cell lung cancer.

This clonotype was seen at least ten times. DNA of the CDR3: TGTGCCAGCAGCCCTGTAGTGGGCGGCAGGTCTAACTATGGCTACACCTTC. Encoded protein: CASSPVVGGRSNYGYTF. The chain is built from TRBV6-1 and TRBJ1-2; D call uncertain. Germline V gene sequence: CDR1 MNHNS, CDR2 SASEGT. V was clipped by 6 bases and J by 0 bases, with 20 bases between them. The CDR3 loop spans 17 amino acids.

The chain recombines TRBV20-1 with TRBJ2-7; 10 bases line up with TRBD2. Germline V lookup: CDR1 DFQATT, CDR2 SNEGSKA (reference sequence). The V segment lost 6 bases and the J segment 4 bases; nucleotides outside the gene matches: 6. This CDR3 has 13 residues. The CDR3 DNA follows: TGCAGTGCCGTAGCGGGAGGCTATTACGAGCAGTACTTC. Its protein is CSAVAGGYYEQYF.

This sequence joins TRBV10-3 and TRBJ1-4, with 7 positions matching TRBD1. Losses at the gene ends were 2 bases for V and 7 bases for J; bases not matched to a gene: 1. The CDR3 is 13 residues long. Germline V gives CDR1 ENHRY, CDR2 SYGVKD. In nucleotides, the CDR3 is TGTGCCATCAGTGAGGACAGGGCTGAAAAACTGTTTTTT. Residues: CAISEDRAEKLFF.

As regards this clonotype: The junction departs from germline at one end; a sequencing error may be responsible. The chain has TRBV27 and TRBJ1-6; D gene unclear. The CDR3 extends over 17 amino acids. Germline loops: CDR1 MNHEY, CDR2 SMNVEV (reference sequence). The DNA of the CDR3 is TGTGCCAGCAGTTTATCGCGGACTAGCCCCTATAATCCACCCCTCCACTTT. Encoded protein: CASSLSRTSPYNPPLHF.

The chain is built from TRBV15 and TRBJ1-2; D unresolved. The CDR3 has 12 amino acids. Germline CDR1 and CDR2: LNHNV and YYDKDF (reference sequence). Trimming shortened V by 0 bases and J by 8 bases, and 7 bases separated the two germline ends. The DNA of the CDR3 is TGTGCCACCAGCAGAGATCTGGGCGGCTACACCTTC. Its protein is CATSRDLGGYTF.

The V gene is TRBV5-6, the J gene TRBJ1-2; TRBD1 agrees at 10 bases. With 5 bases clipped from V and 3 bases from J, the junction kept 7 bases outside the gene matches. The CDR3 sequence is 15 residues long. Germline CDR1 and CDR2: SGHDT and YYEEEE. The chain's CDR3 is CASRSGQGYHYGYTF. CDR3 sequence (DNA): TGTGCCAGCAGATCGGGACAGGGGTACCACTATGGCTACACCTTC.

This clonotype was counted many times. This rearrangement joins TRBV10-3 to TRBJ2-3, with TRBD1 as a possible D gene (5 bases). V was trimmed by 6 bases and J by 5 bases, leaving 15 bases between them. The CDR3 extends over 14 amino acids. Germline lookup yields CDR1 ENHRY and CDR2 SYGVKD. The CDR3 nucleotides read TGTGCCATCAGAAGGGGCTCCGGCGGAGATACGCAGTATTTT. Its translation is CAIRRGSGGDTQYF.

In this sample, this clonotype turned up many times. The chain is built from TRBV5-6 and TRBJ1-1, with unresolved D. The CDR3 consists of 14 residues. Germline V lookup: CDR1 SGHDT, CDR2 YYEEEE. V was cut by 4 bases and J by 5 bases, with 15 bases left in between. The CDR3 reads CASSAPPERTEAFF. The CDR3 nucleotides are TGTGCCAGCAGCGCGCCCCCAGAAAGGACTGAAGCTTTCTTT. The variable domain in full, with the rest retrieved from reference TRBV5-6 and TRBJ1-1, is DAGVTQSPTHLIKTRGQQVTLRCSPKSGHDTVSWYQQALGQGPQFIFQYYEEEERQRGNFPDRFSGHQFPNYSSELNVNALLLGDSALYLCASSAPPERTEAFFGQGTRLTVV.

This clonotype was counted at least ten times. The rearrangement uses TRBV30 and TRBJ1-4, with D uncertain. The CDR3 is made up of 13 amino acids. The germline CDR1 and CDR2 sequences are GTSNPN and SVGIG (reference sequence). The V end was cut by 1 base, the J end by 7 bases, with 10 bases between. As DNA, the CDR3 is TGTGCCTGGAGTGCCTCGGGGATTGAAAAACTGTTTTTT. Protein product: CAWSASGIEKLFF.

There are many counts of this clonotype. CDR3 in amino acids: CASRPTRGGNEQFF. CDR3 coding DNA: TGTGCCAGCAGGCCGACTCGCGGGGGAAATGAGCAGTTCTTC. The chain recombines TRBV12-3 or TRBV12-4 with TRBJ2-1; 7 positions match TRBD2. V trimming: 6 bases; J trimming: 7 bases; junction bases outside the gene matches: 9. This CDR3 region has 14 residues.

This clonotype was seen a few times. This chain links TRBV12-3 or TRBV12-4 with TRBJ2-1, with 10 bases aligning to TRBD2. The CDR3 spans 16 residues. V dropped 3 bases and J dropped 2; count of bases not matched to a gene: 4. The CDR3 loop reads CASSLGLAGAYNEQFF. The CDR3 region has the DNA TGTGCCAGCAGTTTGGGGCTAGCGGGAGCCTACAATGAGCAGTTCTTC.

In this sample, this clonotype turned up many times. Here the CDR3 reads CASRRTDTQYF. The CDR3 DNA reads as TGTGCCAGCAGGAGGACAGATACGCAGTATTTT. This chain connects TRBV7-2 to TRBJ2-3; D gene uncertain. The germline V and J ends were trimmed by 6 bases and 3 bases, with 4 bases remaining between them. The CDR3 has 11 residues. Germline V gene data show CDR1 as SGHTA and CDR2 as FQGNSA.

This clonotype was counted many times. CDR3 protein: CASSKGQGDQPQHF. Written as DNA, the CDR3 is TGTGCCAGCAGTAAGGGACAGGGGGATCAGCCCCAGCATTTT. V usage is TRBV5-4 and J usage is TRBJ1-5, with 11 bases fitting TRBD1. Germline lookup yields CDR1 SGHNT and CDR2 YYREEE (reference sequence). CDR3 size: 14 residues. Trimming cost V 5 bases and J 5 bases; bases outside gene matches: 3. Full variable domain (rest looked up from reference TRBV5-4 and TRBJ1-5): ETGVTQSPTHLIKTRGQQVTLRCSSQSGHNTVSWYQQALGQGPQFIFQYYREEENGRGNFPPRFSGLQFPNYSSELNVNALELDDSALYLCASSKGQGDQPQHFGDGTRLSIL.

To note about this clonotype: The CDR3 does not end in the conserved phenylalanine or tryptophan, so this is likely a read error. The chain joins TRBV12-3 or TRBV12-4 to TRBJ1-5; no firm D call. V shed 6 bases and J shed 10 bases, with 16 bases lying between them. This CDR3 is built from 13 residues. CDR3 nucleotide sequence: TGTGCCAGCAGCAATGCGTATGTCGTTCCCCAGCATCTT. Translated, it gives CASSNAYVVPQHL.

In this sample, this clonotype turned up many times. The CDR3 DNA reads as TGTGCCAGCAGTTTAGCCTTCACCGGGGAGCTGTTTTTT. Protein: CASSLAFTGELFF. The rearrangement uses TRBV12-3 or TRBV12-4 and TRBJ2-2; D call uncertain. The CDR3 runs 13 residues. Trimming took 0 bases from V and 4 from J, leaving 3 bases between them.

This clonotype was seen more than once but under ten times. A read error is possible here, since a much larger clone lies one base away. This chain connects TRBV19 to TRBJ1-2, with D maybe TRBD1 (5 bases). Per germline, CDR1 LNHDA and CDR2 SQIVND (reference sequence). This CDR3 contains 15 residues. Trimming took 3 bases from V and 7 from J, leaving 18 bases between them. CDR3 nucleotide sequence: TGTGCCAGTAGTATCATAGGGACGGACTCCTGTGGCTACACCTTC. It specifies CASSIIGTDSCGYTF.

The chain joins TRBV6-1 to TRBJ1-5; no definite D call. The CDR3 spans 10 residues. Trimming removed 8 bases from V and 6 bases from J, with 5 bases in between. Germline V CDR1 and CDR2: MNHNS, SASEGT. This CDR3 is CASGPQPQHF. The CDR3 DNA follows: TGTGCCAGCGGCCCTCAGCCCCAGCATTTT.

This clonotype was seen many times. The genes are TRBV20-1 and TRBJ2-5; D perhaps matches TRBD2 (6 bases). This CDR3 has 12 residues. Germline V gene lookup returns CDR1 DFQATT and CDR2 SNEGSKA (reference sequence). CDR3 protein: CAAGKTWETQYF. In DNA, the CDR3 is TGCGCGGCGGGGAAAACGTGGGAGACCCAGTACTTC.

This clonotype was recorded at least ten times. The rearrangement joins TRBV20-1 to TRBJ1-5; D not certain. Trimming pared 3 bases from V and 2 bases from J, leaving 5 bases between. Germline V CDR1 and CDR2: DFQATT, SNEGSKA (reference sequence). The CDR3 contains 12 residues. CDR3 region: CSASRRNQPQHF. Here the CDR3 DNA reads TGCAGTGCTAGTAGGCGCAATCAGCCCCAGCATTTT.

This clonotype was detected ten times or more. The rearrangement uses TRBV3-1 and TRBJ1-6, with D perhaps TRBD1 (6 bases). The CDR3 is 17 residues long. CDR1 is LGHDT and CDR2 is YNNKEL in the germline V gene (reference sequence). V lost 0 bases, J lost 5 bases, and 14 bases lay in between. The CDR3 spells CASSQDAWQGNNSPLHF. The CDR3 nucleotides are TGTGCCAGCAGCCAAGATGCCTGGCAGGGGAATAATTCACCCCTCCACTTT. Drawing the rest from reference TRBV3-1 and TRBJ1-6, the complete variable domain is DTAVSQTPKYLVTQMGNDKSIKCEQNLGHDTMYWYKQDSKKFLKIMFSYNNKELIINETVPNRFSPKSPDKAHLNLHINSLELGDSAVYFCASSQDAWQGNNSPLHFGNGTRLTVT.